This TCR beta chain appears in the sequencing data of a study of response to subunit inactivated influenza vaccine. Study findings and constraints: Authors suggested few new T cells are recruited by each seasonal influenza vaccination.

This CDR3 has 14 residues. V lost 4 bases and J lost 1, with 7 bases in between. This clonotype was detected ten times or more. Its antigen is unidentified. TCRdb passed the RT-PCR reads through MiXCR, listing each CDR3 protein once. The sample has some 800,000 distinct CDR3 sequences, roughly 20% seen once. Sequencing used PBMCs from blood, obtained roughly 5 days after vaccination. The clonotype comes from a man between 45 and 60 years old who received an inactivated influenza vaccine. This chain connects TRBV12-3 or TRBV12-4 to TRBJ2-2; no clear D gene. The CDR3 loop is CASSSLMNTGELFF. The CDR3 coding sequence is TGTGCCAGCAGTTCTCTGATGAACACCGGGGAGCTGTTTTTT.